One sample yielded the 30 T cell receptor beta chains listed below, sequenced in a study of blood T cell repertoires in COVID-19. Data came from immunoSEQ multiplex PCR; TCRdb stores just in-frame clones and leaves some out. Of 75,000 to 100,000 clones in the sample, 83% were seen once. Sequenced material: peripheral blood. The receptors come from a woman aged 80 or older with acute or convalescent COVID-19.

CDR3 DNA sequence: TGTGCCAGCCAGTCTGTCGGGGGGAGCTCCTACGAGCAGTACTTC. Its translation: CASQSVGGSSYEQYF. The V gene is TRBV18, the J gene TRBJ2-7; 7 bases are a match to TRBD2. This CDR3 is 15 amino acids long. The V segment lost 8 bases and the J segment 0 bases; nucleotides outside the gene matches: 10. The germline V gene encodes CDR1 KGHSH and CDR2 LQKENI.

The chain has TRBV11-2 and TRBJ2-1; TRBD2 matches at 8 bases. This CDR3 is 15 amino acids long. CDR1 SGHAT and CDR2 FQNNGV come from the germline V gene. Trimming took 8 bases from V and 6 from J; bases not matched to a gene: 12. As DNA, the CDR3 is TGTGCCAGCGGACGTGAAGCGGGAGTGTTCAATGAGCAGTTCTTC. It translates to CASGREAGVFNEQFF.

This rearrangement joins TRBV18 to TRBJ2-2, with TRBD2 matching 7 bases. Per the germline V gene, CDR1 is KGHSH and CDR2 is LQKENI. The V segment lost 2 bases and the J segment 3 bases; nucleotides outside the gene matches: 9. This CDR3 has 17 residues. The CDR3 nucleotides read TGTGCCAGCTCACCAGGGACGGGGGGTATCGACACCGGGGAGCTGTTTTTT. Its protein product is CASSPGTGGIDTGELFF.

The chain uses TRBV15 and TRBJ2-7; 9 positions agree with TRBD1. Germline CDR1 LNHNV, CDR2 YYDKDF (reference sequence). Trimming removed 10 bases from V and 5 bases from J; junction bases left unmatched: 15. This CDR3 contains 15 residues. The CDR3: CAIAQGARFTDEQYF. The CDR3 coding sequence is TGTGCCATCGCACAGGGGGCGCGGTTTACCGACGAGCAGTACTTC.

V is TRBV27 and J is TRBJ1-2, with D possibly TRBD1 on 6 matching bases. Germline V lookup: CDR1 MNHEY, CDR2 SMNVEV (reference sequence). CDR3 length: 13 amino acids. With 5 bases removed from V and 6 bases from J, the gap between germline ends came to 13 bases. The CDR3 loop is CASSRGAGDGYTF. CDR3 nucleotide sequence: TGTGCCAGCAGTCGGGGGGCAGGGGATGGCTACACCTTC.

The gene calls are TRBV27 and TRBJ2-1; D is possibly TRBD2 (6 bases). Germline CDR1 reads MNHEY; CDR2 reads SMNVEV (reference sequence). The CDR3 runs 13 residues. V was trimmed by 1 base and J by 7 bases, leaving 8 bases between them. This CDR3 is CASSLLLANEQFF. DNA of the CDR3: TGTGCCAGCAGTTTATTACTAGCAAATGAGCAGTTCTTC.

This rearrangement joins TRBV27 to TRBJ2-1; the D gene is possibly TRBD2 (5 bases). The germline gives CDR1 MNHEY, CDR2 SMNVEV (reference sequence). This CDR3 region has 15 residues. Trimming removed 6 bases from V and 0 bases from J, with 12 bases in between. The CDR3 nucleotides are TGTGCCAGCAGCCTCGGACTTCCCTCCTACAATGAGCAGTTCTTC. It encodes CASSLGLPSYNEQFF.

The chain uses TRBV6-5 and TRBJ1-3; weak D call: TRBD1 (6 bases). The CDR3 loop spans 15 amino acids. Germline values: CDR1 MNHEY, CDR2 SVGAGI. The ends were cut back, 0 bases at V and 4 bases at J, with 10 bases in the middle. CDR3 sequence (DNA): TGTGCCAGCAGTTACTCGAGGGGGTACGGAAACACCATATATTTT. It is translated as CASSYSRGYGNTIYF.

V usage is TRBV5-4 and J usage is TRBJ2-2; 9 nucleotides agree with TRBD1. Germline V gene sequence: CDR1 SGHNT, CDR2 YYREEE (reference sequence). Trimming removed 3 bases from V and 1 base from J; junction bases left unmatched: 4. The CDR3 is made up of 16 amino acids. CDR3 amino acids: CASSSGQGLNTGELFF. The CDR3 bases are TGTGCCAGCAGCTCGGGACAGGGATTGAACACCGGGGAGCTGTTTTTT.

This chain uses TRBV5-1 with TRBJ2-5, with 9 bases identical to TRBD2. The CDR3 runs 17 residues. Germline loops: CDR1 SGHRS, CDR2 YFSETQ. Unmatched junction bases numbered 12, after V lost 4 bases and J lost 2 bases. The CDR3 region is CASSPGSLAGVQETQYF. The CDR3 region has the DNA TGCGCCAGCAGCCCGGGTTCATTAGCGGGGGTTCAAGAGACCCAGTACTTC.

The chain links TRBV5-6 to TRBJ2-1; the match to TRBD2 covers 10 bases. The junction had 15 bases not matched to a gene; V was cut back by 9 bases and J by 6 bases. The CDR3 spans 16 residues. Germline V lookup: CDR1 SGHDT, CDR2 YYEEEE. CDR3 nucleotide sequence: TGTGCCATGGAACCGTCACGGACTAGCGGAACCAATGAGCAGTTCTTC. Protein sequence: CAMEPSRTSGTNEQFF.

The sample holds a few counts of this clone. V gene TRBV5-1 combines with J gene TRBJ1-1; no firm D call. V shed 3 bases and J shed 7 bases, with 25 bases lying between them. The CDR3 extends over 17 amino acids. Germline assignment: CDR1 SGHRS and CDR2 YFSETQ. The CDR3 spells CASSSRLGGPQSGEAFF. DNA for the CDR3: TGCGCCAGCAGCTCCCGCCTGGGAGGGCCCCAGAGTGGTGAAGCTTTCTTT.

The gene calls are TRBV3-1 (or the pseudogene TRBV3-2) and TRBJ1-1, with TRBD1 as a possible D gene (5 bases). Trimming stripped 3 bases from V and 1 base from J, with 9 bases between. The germline V gene encodes CDR1 LGHDT and CDR2 YNNKEL (reference sequence). The CDR3 contains 14 residues. The CDR3, as DNA: TGTGCCAGCAGCCAGGGCGGGGGGAACACTGAAGCTTTCTTT. As protein: CASSQGGGNTEAFF.

This clone was observed once. The chain is built from TRBV10-1 and TRBJ2-7, with 9 bases that match TRBD2. Germline V gene data show CDR1 as WNHNN and CDR2 as SYGVQD (reference sequence). This CDR3 region has 15 residues. With 3 bases clipped from V and 4 bases from J, the junction kept 7 bases outside the gene matches. The CDR3 is CASSEGCGRAYEQYF. The CDR3 DNA follows: TGCGCCAGCAGTGAAGGATGCGGGAGGGCTTACGAGCAGTACTTC.

CDR3 DNA sequence: TGTGCCAGCAGCCTGACAGGGGGGGAGAACACCGGGGAGCTGTTTTTT. It is translated as CASSLTGGENTGELFF. The V gene is TRBV3-1 (or the pseudogene TRBV3-2), the J gene TRBJ2-2; 9 bases match TRBD1. The CDR3 consists of 16 residues. CDR1 and CDR2 (germline): LGHDT, YNNKEL (reference sequence). V trimming: 4 bases; J trimming: 1 base; junction bases outside the gene matches: 4.

The V and J genes are TRBV7-2 and TRBJ1-2; D is unclear. This CDR3 region has 14 residues. Germline assignment: CDR1 SGHTA and CDR2 FQGNSA. Deletions cut 6 bases from V and 0 bases from J, with 11 bases between. The CDR3 DNA reads as TGTGCCAGCAGGTTAACGACAACTAACTATGGCTACACCTTC. This sequence encodes CASRLTTTNYGYTF.

This chain connects TRBV27 to TRBJ2-5; weak D call: TRBD1 (8 bases). The length of the CDR3 is 16 residues. Germline assignment: CDR1 MNHEY and CDR2 SMNVEV (reference sequence). V lost 5 bases to trimming and J lost 5 bases, with 21 bases between them. CDR3 protein: CASSPHRTGRGETQYF. CDR3 DNA sequence: TGTGCCAGCAGTCCCCACAGGACAGGGCGGGGGGAGACCCAGTACTTC.

This chain links TRBV14 with TRBJ2-7, with D perhaps TRBD2 (7 bases). This CDR3 has 12 residues. V lost 6 bases and J 6 bases, leaving 12 bases between the germline ends. The germline V gene encodes CDR1 SGHDN and CDR2 FVKESK. The CDR3 bases are TGTGCCAGCAGGGCAGGGGAGGGCGAGCAGTACTTC. Amino acid sequence: CASRAGEGEQYF.

This chain joins TRBV9 and TRBJ2-5, with no clear D. The CDR3 covers 17 residues. Looked up from germline, CDR1 is SGDLS and CDR2 is YYNGEE. V was trimmed by 3 bases and J by 2 bases, leaving 20 bases between them. CDR3 residues: CASSAPRLSTKQETQYF. CDR3 nucleotide sequence: TGTGCCAGCAGCGCACCACGTCTCTCAACTAAACAAGAGACCCAGTACTTC.

V gene TRBV5-8 combines with J gene TRBJ2-1; no clear D gene. The V and J ends lost 0 bases and 3 bases respectively, with 10 bases between them. CDR3 size: 15 residues. The germline gives CDR1 SGHTS, CDR2 YDEGEE. CDR3 protein: CASSLAGYLYNEQFF. The CDR3 nucleotides are TGTGCCAGCAGCTTGGCCGGGTATCTCTACAATGAGCAGTTCTTC.

The rearrangement joins TRBV28 to TRBJ1-6; 8 positions agree with TRBD1. After removal of 8 bases from V and 1 base from J, the junction contained 10 bases not matched to a gene. Germline CDR1 is MDHEN and CDR2 is SYDVKM. This CDR3 contains 17 residues. CDR3 sequence reads: CASFPGGAGSYNSPLHF. CDR3 nucleotides: TGTGCCAGCTTCCCAGGGGGCGCAGGGTCCTATAATTCACCCCTCCACTTT. The full variable domain, with the rest looked up from reference TRBV28 and TRBJ1-6, is DVKVTQSSRYLVKRTGEKVFLECVQDMDHENMFWYRQDPGLGLRLIYFSYDVKMKEKGDIPEGYSVSREKKERFSLILESASTNQTSMYLCASFPGGAGSYNSPLHFGNGTRLTVT.

The chain employs TRBV11-2 and TRBJ1-3, with 9 bases identical to TRBD1. The CDR3 has 14 amino acids. The V gene end was trimmed by 7 bases and the J gene end by 4 bases; junction bases not matched to a gene: 5. In germline, CDR1 is SGHAT, CDR2 FQNNGV. CDR3 nucleotides: TGTGCCAGCAAACAGGGGGCATGGGGAAACACCATATATTTT. It codes for CASKQGAWGNTIYF.

CDR3 DNA sequence: TGTGCCACCAGCAGAAAGCAAGCGGGAGGTTATGGTGCAGATACGCAGTATTTT. Its translation: CATSRKQAGGYGADTQYF. This chain links TRBV15 with TRBJ2-3; TRBD2 agrees at 9 bases. Germline loops: CDR1 LNHNV, CDR2 YYDKDF (reference sequence). V trimming: 2 bases; J trimming: 4 bases; junction bases outside the gene matches: 13. This CDR3 is 18 amino acids long.

V and J are TRBV6-5 and TRBJ1-2; possibly TRBD1 for D (5 bases). CDR3 length: 15 residues. V shed 1 base and J shed 6 bases, with 15 bases lying between them. CDR1 MNHEY and CDR2 SVGAGI come from the germline V gene. This chain's CDR3 is CASSYFQGKTNGYTF. The CDR3 bases are TGTGCCAGCAGTTACTTCCAGGGTAAAACTAATGGCTACACCTTC.

This clone was found once. The J gene is TRBJ2-1, the V gene TRBV12-5, with D possibly being TRBD1 (6 bases). CDR3 size: 17 residues. The V end lost 1 base, the J end lost 0 bases, and 13 bases lay between the germline ends. Per germline, CDR1 LGHNT and CDR2 FRNRAP. The CDR3 protein is CASGLAGVGGSYNEQFF. DNA for the CDR3: TGTGCTAGTGGTTTGGCAGGGGTAGGGGGCTCCTACAATGAGCAGTTCTTC. The whole variable domain, filled in from reference TRBV12-5 and TRBJ2-1, reads DARVTQTPRHKVTEMGQEVTMRCQPILGHNTVFWYRQTMMQGLELLAYFRNRAPLDDSGMPKDRFSAEMPDATLATLKIQPSEPRDSAVYFCASGLAGVGGSYNEQFFGPGTRLTVL.

The chain recombines TRBV6-5 with TRBJ2-3; 7 nucleotides align to TRBD1. Germline CDR1 MNHEY, CDR2 SVGAGI. The CDR3 consists of 14 residues. V shed 7 bases and J 2 bases; nucleotides not matched to a gene: 6. The CDR3 sequence is CASTRDSATDTQYF. The CDR3 DNA follows: TGTGCCAGCACCCGGGACAGCGCCACAGATACGCAGTATTTT.

This clone showed up just once. V usage is TRBV5-1 and J usage is TRBJ2-3, with 11 positions matching TRBD2. The CDR3 sequence is 14 residues long. The germline V gene has CDR1 SGHRS and CDR2 YFSETQ. V shed 6 bases, J shed 5 bases, and the junction held 5 bases outside the gene matches. The CDR3 sequence is CASNLAGGGDTQYF. The CDR3 DNA reads TGCGCCAGCAATTTAGCGGGAGGGGGAGATACGCAGTATTTT.

Only a few counts were recorded for this clone. The chain uses TRBV28 and TRBJ1-1; the D gene is possibly TRBD1 (5 bases). The germline V gene encodes CDR1 MDHEN and CDR2 SYDVKM. The CDR3 consists of 13 residues. The germline V and J ends were trimmed by 4 bases and 2 bases, with 8 bases remaining between them. CDR3 loop: CASSSQGNTEAFF. The CDR3 DNA reads as TGTGCCAGCAGTTCCCAGGGAAACACTGAAGCTTTCTTT.

This rearrangement joins TRBV5-1 to TRBJ2-5; TRBD2 agrees at 13 bases. CDR3 length equals 16 residues. V lost 4 bases, J lost 3 bases, and 6 bases stayed unmatched. The V gene's germline CDR1 is SGHRS and CDR2 YFSETQ. Written as DNA, the CDR3 is TGCGCCAGCAGCCTCGGACTAGCGGGAGTGGAAGAGACCCAGTACTTC. Encoded protein: CASSLGLAGVEETQYF.

The chain uses TRBV6-5 and TRBJ2-7; 13 nucleotides agree with TRBD2. From germline, CDR1 is MNHEY and CDR2 SVGAGI. The trim removed 7 bases at V and 4 bases at J, leaving 7 bases unmatched. The CDR3 runs 15 residues. The CDR3 loop is CASIRTSGSRYEQYF. The CDR3 region has the DNA TGTGCCAGCATCCGGACTAGCGGGAGTAGGTACGAGCAGTACTTC.